This T cell receptor (beta chain) was documented in a study of regulatory T cells in long-lasting Graves disease. Investigators prepared the TCR beta libraries by applying iRepertoire HTBI primers and Arm-PCR of CDR3 regions. Using its own MiXCR run on the multiplex PCR reads, TCRdb lists one record per CDR3 protein. The sample carries about 440,000 distinct CDR3 sequences, 16% recorded once. Trimming removed 0 bases from V and 4 bases from J, with 21 bases in between. The CDR3 has 19 amino acids. Germline lookup yields CDR1 LGHNA and CDR2 YSLEER. Time point of the sample: newly diagnosed GD, antithyroid drugs for less than 3 months. Construction of the TCR library relied on RNA isolated from PBMCs. These same records also appear under a second study, on T cells in Graves' hyperthyroidism and ophthalmopathy.

The specimen comprised peripheral blood mononuclear cells (PBMCs), sampled at new diagnosis, from a patient treated with antithyroid drugs. The sequence was obtained from a woman aged 25-40 years with Graves disease. This chain joins TRBV4-3 and TRBJ2-2; possibly TRBD1 or TRBD2 for D (5 bases each). For the CDR3, the DNA is TGCGCCAGCAGCCAAGAAAGAGGGGCCAAAGCTTCCGGCACCGGGGAGCTGTTTTTT. Residues: CASSQERGAKASGTGELFF.